The 17 T cell receptor beta chains presented below share a single source sample, sequenced in a study of response to subunit inactivated influenza vaccine. MiXCR was run by TCRdb on the RT-PCR reads, yielding one entry per CDR3 protein. The sample carries 600,000 to 850,000 distinct CDR3 sequences, 14% recorded once. The sample here was PBMCs from blood, taken 14 to 15 days before vaccination. These receptor sequences come from a man over 45 who received an inactivated influenza vaccine.

The rearrangement links TRBV12-3 or TRBV12-4 to TRBJ2-3; D is tentatively TRBD1 or TRBD2 (5 bases each). Trimming stripped 4 bases from V and 5 bases from J, with 16 bases between. This CDR3 is 15 amino acids long. CDR3 sequence (DNA): TGTGCCAGCAGTTCAACGGGACCCGAGCAAGATACGCAGTATTTT. Residues: CASSSTGPEQDTQYF.

Ten or more counts support this clonotype. The chain links TRBV7-2 to TRBJ2-1, with D maybe TRBD2 (6 bases). The germline V gene has CDR1 SGHTA and CDR2 FQGNSA. Trimming cost V 5 bases and J 5 bases, with 16 bases left between them. CDR3 length: 15 amino acids. CDR3 region: CASSGRSSGHNEQFF. CDR3 in DNA: TGTGCCAGCAGCGGCCGGAGTAGCGGCCACAATGAGCAGTTCTTC.

This clonotype was counted at least ten times. This chain joins TRBV4-1 and TRBJ1-1, with unresolved D. Germline CDR1 reads MGHRA; CDR2 reads YSYEKL. Trimming took 0 bases from V and 7 from J, leaving 18 bases between them. The CDR3 totals 16 residues. The CDR3 DNA reads TGCGCCAGCAGCCAAGATAGAACGTTCTTGTACGTTGAAGCTTTCTTT. Its protein is CASSQDRTFLYVEAFF.

This clonotype has at least ten counts. V is TRBV6-2 or TRBV6-3 and J is TRBJ2-2, with 7 bases that match TRBD2. The CDR3 runs 16 residues. V was pared by 5 bases and J by 3 bases, with 9 bases of the junction left unmatched. Germline V CDR1 and CDR2: MNHEY, SVGEGT. DNA of the CDR3: TGTGCCAGCAGTCAGGCGGGGGAGAGGGACACCGGGGAGCTGTTTTTT. It specifies CASSQAGERDTGELFF.

This clonotype has only a few counts. The chain employs TRBV20-1 and TRBJ2-7; possibly TRBD1 for D (5 bases). V was shortened by 4 bases and J by 5 bases, with 12 bases between the two germline ends. The germline gives CDR1 DFQATT, CDR2 SNEGSKA (reference sequence). The CDR3 runs to 12 residues. Written as DNA, the CDR3 is TGCAGTGCTACAGGGCAGGGAAACGAGCAGTACTTC. The encoded protein is CSATGQGNEQYF.

The V call is TRBV20-1, the J call TRBJ2-1; a possible D gene is TRBD2 (6 bases). Trimming left V 1 base short and J 2 bases short, with 12 bases between. Germline V CDR1 and CDR2: DFQATT, SNEGSKA (reference sequence). This CDR3 has 15 amino acids. The CDR3 bases are TGCAGTGCTAGAGGTGGCGGGGAGACCTACAATGAGCAGTTCTTC. Amino acid sequence: CSARGGGETYNEQFF.

In its sample, this clonotype was seen a few times. The genes are TRBV6-2 or TRBV6-3 and TRBJ2-7; 7 nucleotides match TRBD1. Germline V lookup: CDR1 MNHEY, CDR2 SVGEGT. This CDR3 region has 13 residues. Trimming at V came to 7 bases and at J to 6 bases, leaving 9 bases not matched to a gene. This CDR3 reads CASTLTGVTEQYF. The CDR3 bases are TGTGCCAGCACCCTTACAGGGGTCACCGAGCAGTACTTC.

This clonotype was seen a handful of times. The chain links TRBV7-8 to TRBJ2-1; D remains ambiguous. The CDR3 contains 14 residues. CDR1 and CDR2 (germline): SGHVS, FQNEAQ. Between the trimmed V and J ends, which lost 1 base and 6 bases, there was a span of 10 bases. The CDR3 DNA reads TGTGCCAGCAGCTTAGACGCTAGGTTCAATGAGCAGTTCTTC. It encodes CASSLDARFNEQFF.

V usage is TRBV29-1 and J usage is TRBJ2-2; 12 nucleotides align to TRBD2. The germline CDR1 and CDR2 sequences are SQVTM and ANQGSEA. The CDR3 covers 17 residues. V lost 7 bases to trimming and J lost 1 base; unmatched junction nucleotides: 10. This chain's CDR3 is CSARVPGLAGNTGELFF. The CDR3, as DNA: TGCAGCGCAAGAGTACCGGGACTAGCGGGGAACACCGGGGAGCTGTTTTTT.

This clonotype was detected many times. The rearrangement joins TRBV5-5 to TRBJ2-7; TRBD1 agrees at 8 bases. The trim removed 4 bases at V and 6 bases at J, leaving 9 bases unmatched. CDR1 and CDR2 from the germline V gene are SGHKS and YYEKEE (reference sequence). CDR3 length: 14 amino acids. CDR3 in amino acids: CASSRDRGRGEQYF. DNA of the CDR3: TGTGCCAGCAGCCGTGACAGGGGAAGGGGCGAGCAGTACTTC.

This clonotype showed up many times. This chain joins TRBV7-8 and TRBJ2-7; the D gene is possibly TRBD1 (5 bases). The CDR3 loop spans 14 amino acids. Germline V CDR1 and CDR2: SGHVS, FQNEAQ. Trimming shortened V by 1 base and J by 3 bases, and 10 bases separated the two germline ends. CDR3 sequence: CASSLVGQGYEQYF. In nucleotides, the CDR3 is TGTGCCAGCAGCTTAGTTGGCCAGGGCTACGAGCAGTACTTC.

A remark on this clonotype: The germline gene is not matched at one end of the junction; a read error may be the cause. V is TRBV28 and J is TRBJ2-1, with 8 nucleotides matching TRBD2. The CDR3 has 15 residues. Germline V lookup: CDR1 MDHEN, CDR2 SYDVKM. The DNA for the CDR3 is TGTGCCAGCAGCCACGGGGGGGGCGGGAGGTCCCTGGGGGTCTTC. Its translation is CASSHGGGGRSLGVF. Together with reference TRBV28 and TRBJ2-1, the CDR3 gives the full variable domain: DVKVTQSSRYLVKRTGEKVFLECVQDMDHENMFWYRQDPGLGLRLIYFSYDVKMKEKGDIPEGYSVSREKKERFSLILESASTNQTSMYLCASSHGGGGRSLGVFGPGTRLTVL.

This clonotype was seen a handful of times. This sequence joins TRBV7-9 and TRBJ2-2; weak D call: TRBD1 (6 bases). The CDR3 length is 16 residues. Germline V gene data show CDR1 as SEHNR and CDR2 as FQNEAQ (reference sequence). Trimming shortened V by 2 bases and J by 0 bases, and 10 bases separated the two germline ends. CDR3 in DNA: TGTGCCAGCAGCTTACGGGGACACGCGAACACCGGGGAGCTGTTTTTT. Residues: CASSLRGHANTGELFF.

This clonotype has only a few counts. This chain links TRBV19 with TRBJ2-1, with 10 bases fitting TRBD2. Germline CDR1 LNHDA, CDR2 SQIVND (reference sequence). The CDR3 consists of 14 residues. The J segment lost 6 bases and the V segment lost 5 bases, leaving 4 bases of the junction unmatched. The CDR3 sequence is CASSGLAEPNEQFF. The CDR3 nucleotides read TGTGCCAGTAGTGGACTAGCGGAGCCCAATGAGCAGTTCTTC.

A few counts support this clonotype. The CDR3: CASSSGGTGRQFF. CDR3 sequence (DNA): TGTGCCAGCAGCTCGGGTGGGACAGGGAGGCAGTTCTTC. The rearrangement links TRBV11-3 to TRBJ2-1, with 9 bases matching TRBD1. With 4 bases clipped from V and 12 bases from J, the junction kept 7 bases outside the gene matches. This CDR3 is 13 amino acids long. Germline V CDR1 and CDR2: SGHNT, YENEEA.

This chain links TRBV7-6 with TRBJ2-1; D is unclear. Trimming removed 4 bases from V and 0 bases from J, with 7 bases in between. The CDR3 runs to 14 residues. The germline V gene encodes CDR1 SGHVS and CDR2 FNYEAQ. DNA for the CDR3: TGTGCCAGCAGCTCCTTAAACTCCTACAATGAGCAGTTCTTC. Translation gives CASSSLNSYNEQFF.

This clonotype was seen at least ten times. The chain combines TRBV12-3 or TRBV12-4 with TRBJ2-1, with TRBD1 as a possible D gene (6 bases). With 5 bases removed from V and 4 bases from J, the gap between germline ends came to 12 bases. CDR3 length: 14 amino acids. CDR3 nucleotide sequence: TGTGCCAGCAGTCTAAATACAGGGTACAATGAGCAGTTCTTC. Its protein product is CASSLNTGYNEQFF.